These T cell receptor beta chains were read from a single sample in a study of early T cells in non-severe SARS-CoV-2 infection. TCRdb re-called the 5' RACE reads with MiXCR, one entry per CDR3 protein. The top ten clones hold about 6.4% of a sample with 15,000 to 20,000 distinct CDR3 sequences, 5% to 6% of them seen once. Sequencing was performed on whole blood, taken at baseline. The source is an adult who was a healthcare worker with PCR-confirmed SARS-CoV-2 infection or an uninfected control (not recorded which). Both conserved end residues are part of each CDR3. The D gene is left open where the match is weak. Clone size appears in some rows only: once, few, many, or a class for an expanded clone.

cdr3_aa	cdr3_nt	d_call	clone_size	v_call	j_call
CASSPGIAYEQYF	TGCGCCAGCAGCCCCGGGATTGCCTACGAGCAGTACTTC	NA	many	TRBV10-1	TRBJ2-7
CASSLDPASGATQYF	TGCGCCAGCAGCTTGGACCCAGCAAGTGGGGCTACGCAGTATTTT	NA	few	TRBV5-1	TRBJ2-3
CASSQDASSGGITDTQYF	TGCGCCAGCAGCCAAGACGCCTCGAGCGGGGGGATCACAGATACGCAGTATTTT	TRBD2	many	TRBV4-3	TRBJ2-3
CASSLAIWGYTF	TGTGCCAGCAGCTTAGCGATTTGGGGCTACACCTTC	NA	many	TRBV7-6	TRBJ1-2
CASSPEAGAGYGYTF	TGTGCCAGCTCACCAGAGGCAGGGGCAGGCTATGGCTACACCTTC	NA	many	TRBV18	TRBJ1-2
CSGESGGVDTQYF	TGCTCCGGGGAAAGCGGGGGCGTAGATACGCAGTATTTT	TRBD2	few	TRBV20-1	TRBJ2-3
CSVAKGTANTGELFF	TGCAGCGTTGCGAAGGGTACGGCGAACACCGGGGAGCTGTTTTTT	NA	NA	TRBV29-1	TRBJ2-2
CASSSITGELFF	TGCGCCAGCAGCTCCATCACCGGGGAGCTGTTTTTT	NA	many	TRBV5-1	TRBJ2-2
CASRGGSSYNEQFF	TGTGCCAGTAGAGGCGGAAGCTCCTACAATGAGCAGTTCTTC	NA	medium-sized	TRBV19	TRBJ2-1
CASSLPGTGYNEQYF	TGCGCCAGCAGCCTCCCAGGGACAGGGTACAACGAGCAGTACTTC	TRBD1	many	TRBV4-1	TRBJ2-7
CTSSQGPLWAGAHRNEQFF	TGTACCAGCAGCCAAGGGCCCTTATGGGCGGGGGCCCACCGGAATGAGCAGTTCTTC	NA	NA	TRBV3-1	TRBJ2-1
CASSVLLAPSTDTQYF	TGTGCCAGTAGTGTCCTCCTAGCTCCTAGCACAGATACGCAGTATTTT	NA	many	TRBV19	TRBJ2-3
CSARDDPNTEAFF	TGCAGTGCTAGAGATGATCCGAACACTGAAGCTTTCTTT	NA	many	TRBV20-1	TRBJ1-1
CASSPPTTEKLFF	TGTGCCAGCAGCCCTCCGACAACTGAAAAACTGTTTTTT	NA	many	TRBV7-2	TRBJ1-4
CASSSSWGAEAFF	TGTGCCAGCAGCTCTAGCTGGGGGGCTGAAGCTTTCTTT	NA	many	TRBV13	TRBJ1-1
CAWTRINYEQYF	TGTGCCTGGACCAGAATAAACTACGAGCAGTACTTC	NA	many	TRBV30	TRBJ2-7
CSVEPTGGRGKLFF	TGCAGCGTGGAACCGACAGGGGGCAGAGGAAAACTGTTTTTT	TRBD1	many	TRBV29-1	TRBJ1-4
CASSYAAGGSGELFF	TGTGCCAGCAGTTACGCTGCGGGGGGGTCCGGGGAGCTGTTTTTT	TRBD2	many	TRBV6-5	TRBJ2-2
CASSYSTLLGRVNTEAFF	TGTGCCAGCAGTTACTCGACCCTGCTAGGACGTGTGAACACTGAAGCTTTCTTT	NA	many	TRBV6-5	TRBJ1-1
CAWSVRTGTYNSPLHF	TGTGCCTGGAGTGTACGGACGGGAACCTATAATTCACCCCTCCACTTT	NA	many	TRBV30	TRBJ1-6
CASSGGSSRADTQYF	TGTGCCAGTAGTGGGGGCAGTTCTCGCGCAGATACGCAGTATTTT	NA	many	TRBV19	TRBJ2-3
CASSSTGTGTSYEQYF	TGTGCCAGTAGTTCTACCGGGACAGGGACCTCCTACGAGCAGTACTTC	TRBD1	many	TRBV19	TRBJ2-7
CASSLSWTPYEQYF	TGTGCCAGCAGCTTATCATGGACACCCTACGAGCAGTACTTC	NA	many	TRBV7-9	TRBJ2-7
CASSSGTFLSSYNEQFF	TGCGCCAGCAGCTCAGGGACTTTTCTTAGCTCCTACAATGAGCAGTTCTTC	NA	few	TRBV5-1	TRBJ2-1
CASSGTGGEAFF	TGCGCCAGCAGCGGTACAGGGGGTGAAGCTTTCTTT	TRBD1	many	TRBV5-1	TRBJ1-1
CASSQDIGYGDTQYF	TGTGCCAGCAGCCAAGATATCGGGTATGGAGATACGCAGTATTTT	NA	many	TRBV4-2	TRBJ2-3
CSGERSGTDTQYF	TGCAGCGGAGAAAGATCGGGCACAGATACGCAGTATTTT	NA	medium-sized	TRBV29-1	TRBJ2-3
CASRLSGGLHNEQFF	TGTGCCAGCAGACTGAGCGGGGGGCTACACAATGAGCAGTTCTTC	TRBD2	few	TRBV7-6	TRBJ2-1
CAIGLAGKETQYF	TGTGCCATCGGACTAGCGGGAAAAGAGACCCAGTACTTC	TRBD2	few	TRBV10-3	TRBJ2-5
CASKGSPHGTDTQYF	TGTGCCAGCAAGGGGAGCCCCCACGGAACAGATACGCAGTATTTT	NA	few	TRBV25-1	TRBJ2-3
CASLRGGAGSDTQYF	TGTGCCAGCCTTCGAGGGGGCGCGGGGTCAGATACGCAGTATTTT	NA	few	TRBV28	TRBJ2-3
CASSQTNRGLNQPQHF	TGTGCCAGCAGCCAAACAAACAGGGGCCTAAATCAGCCCCAGCATTTT	TRBD1	NA	TRBV3-1	TRBJ1-5
CASSRPAQGNLYNEQFF	TGTGCCAGCAGCCGACCAGCTCAGGGAAACCTTTACAATGAGCAGTTCTTC	NA	medium-sized	TRBV7-8	TRBJ2-1
CASSEMTGGNQPQHF	TGTGCCAGCAGTGAGATGACAGGGGGGAATCAGCCCCAGCATTTT	TRBD1	medium-sized	TRBV6-5	TRBJ1-5
CASSGRISRGGLNEQFF	TGCGCCAGCAGTGGAAGGATCTCGCGGGGGGGCCTCAATGAGCAGTTCTTC	TRBD2	NA	TRBV10-1	TRBJ2-1
CSASGDPRDTQYF	TGCAGTGCTAGCGGGGACCCCAGGGATACGCAGTATTTT	NA	many	TRBV20-1	TRBJ2-3
CASTQTWTVGTEAFF	TGTGCCAGCACCCAAACGTGGACGGTCGGCACTGAAGCTTTCTTT	NA	many	TRBV12-3/TRBV12-4	TRBJ1-1
CSARDTTGYESQPQHF	TGCAGTGCTAGAGATACCACAGGGTATGAATCTCAGCCCCAGCATTTT	NA	NA	TRBV20-1	TRBJ1-5
CAIALAGERDTQYF	TGTGCCATCGCCCTAGCGGGGGAGCGGGATACGCAGTATTTT	TRBD2	many	TRBV10-3	TRBJ2-3
CASTISGGRKETQYF	TGTGCCAGTACCATAAGCGGGGGGAGGAAAGAGACCCAGTACTTC	TRBD2	many	TRBV19	TRBJ2-5
CASSSPRLSSTDTQYF	TGTGCCAGCAGCTCGCCTCGTTTGAGTAGCACAGATACGCAGTATTTT	NA	many	TRBV5-5	TRBJ2-3
CASSLDRNSPLHF	TGTGCCAGCAGCTTAGACAGGAATTCACCCCTCCACTTT	NA	NA	TRBV7-6	TRBJ1-6
CAISDHEQYF	TGTGCCATCAGTGACCACGAGCAGTACTTC	NA	medium-sized	TRBV10-3	TRBJ2-7